The 16 T cell receptor beta chains presented below share a single source sample, sequenced in a study of blood T cell repertoires in COVID-19. Data came from immunoSEQ multiplex PCR; TCRdb stores just in-frame clones and leaves some out. The sample comprises approximately 190,000 clones, over 80% of which are singletons, and roughly 6.6% rests with the top ten. The sample was peripheral blood. The receptor source for this set is a woman aged 40 to 50 with acute or convalescent COVID-19.

CDR3 protein: CASSVTGGSYEQYF. The CDR3 DNA reads as TGTGCCAGCAGCGTCACCGGGGGATCCTACGAGCAGTACTTC. V and J are TRBV9 and TRBJ2-7; the D gene is possibly TRBD2 (6 bases). V lost 2 bases, J lost 1 base, and 10 bases lay in between. From germline, CDR1 is SGDLS and CDR2 YYNGEE. The length of the CDR3 is 14 residues.

This chain joins TRBV21-1 and TRBJ1-1. TRBV21-1 is noted as a pseudogene. The CDR3 extends over 16 amino acids. CDR3 DNA: TGTGCCAGCAGCAAAGTAAGGTGGGAGGGGAACACTGAAGCTTTCTTT. As protein: CASSKVRWEGNTEAFF.

The chain is built from TRBV29-1 and TRBJ1-1, with a tentative D call TRBD1 (6 bases). Germline CDR1 and CDR2: SQVTM and ANQGSEA. V lost 7 bases and J lost 0, with 12 bases in between. The CDR3 runs 13 residues. CDR3 sequence: CSGATGLNTEAFF. CDR3 DNA sequence: TGCAGCGGAGCCACAGGGCTGAACACTGAAGCTTTCTTT.

This clone was observed once. The chain couples TRBV19 to TRBJ2-5; tentative D call: TRBD2 (6 bases). The CDR3 runs 15 residues. The ends were cut back, 1 base at V and 7 bases at J, with 16 bases in the middle. Germline V gives CDR1 LNHDA, CDR2 SQIVND (reference sequence). As DNA, the CDR3 is TGTGCCAGTAGTATAGGTGGGCTCCGGGGAGGGACCCAGTACTTC. Translated: CASSIGGLRGGTQYF.

The chain carries TRBV5-1 and TRBJ1-1, with TRBD1 as a possible D gene (6 bases). This CDR3 region has 15 residues. V was clipped by 2 bases and J by 8 bases, with 19 bases between them. CDR1 SGHRS and CDR2 YFSETQ come from the germline V gene. As DNA, the CDR3 is TGCGCCAGCAGCTTAAACACAGGGTTCGCCACGGAAGCTTTCTTT. It encodes CASSLNTGFATEAFF.

DNA for the CDR3: TGTGCCAGTACAGGTCGTGCCTACGAGCAGTACTTC. It codes for CASTGRAYEQYF. This rearrangement joins TRBV18 to TRBJ2-7; maybe TRBD1 (5 bases). The CDR3 is 12 amino acids. Germline values: CDR1 KGHSH, CDR2 LQKENI. V was shortened by 9 bases and J by 2 bases, with 11 bases between the two germline ends. Together with reference TRBV18 and TRBJ2-7, the CDR3 gives the full variable domain: NAGVMQNPRHLVRRRGQEARLRCSPMKGHSHVYWYRQLPEEGLKFMVYLQKENIIDESGMPKERFSAEFPKEGPSILRIQQVVRGDSAAYFCASTGRAYEQYFGPGTRLTVT.

V and J are TRBV7-9 and TRBJ1-1; unclear D gene. Trimming removed 1 base from V and 6 bases from J, with 12 bases in between. CDR1 and CDR2 from the germline V gene are SEHNR and FQNEAQ (reference sequence). This CDR3 is 14 amino acids long. The CDR3 reads CASSLDSHPAEAFF. DNA for the CDR3: TGTGCCAGCAGCTTAGACTCTCATCCCGCTGAAGCTTTCTTT.

This clone was detected only a few times. This rearrangement joins TRBV7-9 to TRBJ1-2; TRBD1 aligns across 7 bases. Germline V lookup: CDR1 SEHNR, CDR2 FQNEAQ (reference sequence). V shed 4 bases, J shed 4 bases, and the junction held 6 bases outside the gene matches. The CDR3 length is 14 residues. The CDR3 reads CASSSGTAIYGYTF. CDR3 nucleotide sequence: TGTGCCAGCAGCTCCGGGACAGCGATCTATGGCTACACCTTC.

The chain carries TRBV19 and TRBJ2-1, with D tentatively TRBD2 (6 bases). V was cut by 4 bases and J by 8 bases, with 9 bases left in between. The CDR3 covers 12 residues. The germline CDR1 and CDR2 sequences are LNHDA and SQIVND (reference sequence). Here the CDR3 DNA reads TGTGCCAGTAGTACCAGGGACTATGAGCAGTTCTTC. Amino acid sequence: CASSTRDYEQFF.

This clone showed up just a few times. The chain carries TRBV5-4 and TRBJ2-7; TRBD1 is a possible D gene (6 bases). Germline V gives CDR1 SGHNT, CDR2 YYREEE (reference sequence). Trimming shortened V by 5 bases and J by 3 bases, and 21 bases separated the two germline ends. The CDR3 is 16 amino acids. CDR3 bases: TGTGCCAGCAGGTCTGATCACAGGGATCCCTTCTACGAGCAGTACTTC. It translates to CASRSDHRDPFYEQYF. Based on the CDR3 plus reference TRBV5-4 and TRBJ2-7, the full variable domain is ETGVTQSPTHLIKTRGQQVTLRCSSQSGHNTVSWYQQALGQGPQFIFQYYREEENGRGNFPPRFSGLQFPNYSSELNVNALELDDSALYLCASRSDHRDPFYEQYFGPGTRLTVT.

The chain links TRBV28 to TRBJ2-1, with D unresolved. The V end was cut by 5 bases, the J end by 4 bases, with 9 bases between. The germline V gene encodes CDR1 MDHEN and CDR2 SYDVKM. The length of the CDR3 is 13 residues. CDR3 DNA: TGTGCCAGCAGTCCCCCGGAGTACAATGAGCAGTTCTTC. Amino acids: CASSPPEYNEQFF.

The chain carries TRBV13 and TRBJ1-2; 7 bases map to TRBD1. Germline V gene data show CDR1 as PRHDT and CDR2 as FYEKMQ (reference sequence). This CDR3 is built from 15 residues. Losses at the gene ends were 5 bases for V and 4 bases for J; bases not matched to a gene: 10. CDR3 protein: CASSEESRGIYGYTF. In DNA form, the CDR3 reads TGTGCCAGCAGCGAAGAATCCAGGGGGATCTATGGCTACACCTTC.

The V and J genes are TRBV6-5 and TRBJ1-6; D might be TRBD1 (6 bases). This CDR3 is 14 amino acids long. V shed 8 bases and J shed 6 bases, with 14 bases lying between them. CDR1 is MNHEY and CDR2 is SVGAGI in the germline V gene. CDR3 loop: CASSPWTANSPLHF. The CDR3 region has the DNA TGTGCCAGCTCGCCATGGACAGCTAATTCACCCCTCCACTTT.

This clone turned up a few times. The chain carries TRBV11-2 and TRBJ1-6; D not resolved. V was clipped by 6 bases and J by 8 bases, with 11 bases between them. Germline V lookup: CDR1 SGHAT, CDR2 FQNNGV. The CDR3 is 13 amino acids. The CDR3 DNA reads TGTGCCAGCAGTCCCTCCGGTTATTCACCCCTCCACTTT. It is translated as CASSPSGYSPLHF.

The chain is built from TRBV6-1 and TRBJ1-2; D is unclear. Trimming took off 1 base at V and 8 bases at J, with 17 bases between the two ends. The CDR3 runs to 15 residues. CDR1 MNHNS and CDR2 SASEGT come from the germline V gene. The CDR3 bases are TGTGCCAGCAGTGAAGGGGAGGCCCGTGATTACGGCTACACCTTC. The encoded protein is CASSEGEARDYGYTF.

The chain is built from TRBV7-9 and TRBJ2-3; 10 positions agree with TRBD1. The germline V gene has CDR1 SEHNR and CDR2 FQNEAQ (reference sequence). V dropped 4 bases and J dropped 8; count of bases not matched to a gene: 9. This CDR3 spans 15 amino acids. As DNA, the CDR3 is TGTGCCAGCAGCTCGCCCGGACAGGGGGTGGGTACGCAGTATTTT. Translation: CASSSPGQGVGTQYF.